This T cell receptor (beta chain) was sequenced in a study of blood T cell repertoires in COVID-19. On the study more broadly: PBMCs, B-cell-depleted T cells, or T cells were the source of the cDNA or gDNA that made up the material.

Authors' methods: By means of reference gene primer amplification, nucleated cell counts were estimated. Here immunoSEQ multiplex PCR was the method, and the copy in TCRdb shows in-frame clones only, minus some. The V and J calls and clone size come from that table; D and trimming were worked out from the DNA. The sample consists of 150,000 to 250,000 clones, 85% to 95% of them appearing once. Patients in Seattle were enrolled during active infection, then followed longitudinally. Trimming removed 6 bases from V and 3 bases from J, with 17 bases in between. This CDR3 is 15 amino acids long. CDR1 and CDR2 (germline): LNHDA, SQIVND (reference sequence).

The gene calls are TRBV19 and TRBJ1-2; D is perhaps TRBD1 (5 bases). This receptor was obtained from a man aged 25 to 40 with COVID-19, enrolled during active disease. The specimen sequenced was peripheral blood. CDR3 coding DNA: TGTGCCAGTAGCAAAGAGGGGAGGGATCACTATGGCTACACCTTC. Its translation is CASSKEGRDHYGYTF.